What follows are 15 T cell receptor beta chains derived from one specimen sequenced in a study of cytomegalovirus exposure and HLA in healthy donors. Repertoires were generated with immunoSEQ multiplex PCR, while TCRdb's copy carries only in-frame clones and drops some. The sample records approximately 120,000 clones, 94% being singletons. Sequencing was carried out using PBMCs. Receptor source: a woman between 18 and 29 years old in good health and CMV-seronegative.

V is TRBV6-5 and J is TRBJ1-1, with unresolved D. Germline values: CDR1 MNHEY, CDR2 SVGAGI. CDR3 length: 16 amino acids. V was shortened by 0 bases and J by 4 bases, with 15 bases between the two germline ends. CDR3 coding DNA: TGTGCCAGCAGTTACTCGAGCCCGGGTGAGGGCACTGAAGCTTTCTTT. It encodes CASSYSSPGEGTEAFF.

This rearrangement joins TRBV9 to TRBJ2-3, with D tentatively TRBD2 (6 bases). V was trimmed by 0 bases and J by 3 bases, leaving 8 bases between them. From germline, CDR1 is SGDLS and CDR2 YYNGEE. The CDR3 extends over 14 amino acids. In nucleotides, the CDR3 is TGTGCCAGCAGCGTAGACCTAGCGACAGATACGCAGTATTTT. It translates to CASSVDLATDTQYF.

The J gene is TRBJ1-2, the V gene TRBV28, with 9 bases matching TRBD1. CDR3 length: 14 amino acids. The V and J ends lost 5 bases and 5 bases, in that order; junction bases with no gene match: 6. From germline, CDR1 is MDHEN and CDR2 SYDVKM. DNA for the CDR3: TGTGCCAGCAGTCCTGTGGGACAGGGATATGGCTACACCTTC. Translated, it gives CASSPVGQGYGYTF.

V gene TRBV2 combines with J gene TRBJ2-5, with D possibly TRBD2 on 5 matching bases. The germline CDR1 and CDR2 sequences are SNHLY and FYNNEI. The CDR3 contains 15 residues. Trimming cost V 6 bases and J 2 bases, with 16 bases left between them. Written as DNA, the CDR3 is TGTGCCAGCAGCCCCGGGGTAATGAGGCAAGAGACCCAGTACTTC. This gives the protein CASSPGVMRQETQYF.

V gene TRBV6-1 combines with J gene TRBJ1-3, with TRBD1 matching 7 bases. The CDR3 runs 14 residues. CDR1 and CDR2 from the germline V gene are MNHNS and SASEGT. V trimming: 4 bases; J trimming: 6 bases; junction bases outside the gene matches: 6. The DNA for the CDR3 is TGTGCCAGCAGTGTCGACAGGGAACAAAACACCATATATTTT. Its translation: CASSVDREQNTIYF.

To note about this clone: Other DNA sequences within the sample encode an identical CDR3. J is TRBJ2-1 and V is TRBV27; TRBD2 matches 7 bases. The V gene's germline CDR1 is MNHEY and CDR2 SMNVEV (reference sequence). J was trimmed by 3 bases and V by 3 bases; bases with no gene match: 5. The CDR3 is 15 amino acids. The CDR3 bases are TGTGCCAGCAGTTTGGGGCTAGCGGTCTACAATGAGCAGTTCTTC. This translates into CASSLGLAVYNEQFF.

The genes are TRBV2 and TRBJ2-1; the D gene is possibly TRBD2 (5 bases). The V gene lost 5 bases and the J gene lost 6 bases, with 8 bases spanning the gap. Germline-derived CDR1 and CDR2 are SNHLY and FYNNEI. This CDR3 is built from 12 residues. CDR3 in DNA: TGTGCCAGCAGTTGGACTGTCAATGAGCAGTTCTTC. Protein: CASSWTVNEQFF.

CDR3 sequence reads: CASSEAGGATYEQYF. CDR3 sequence (DNA): TGTGCCAGCAGTGAGGCGGGGGGAGCAACCTACGAGCAGTACTTC. The chain has TRBV2 and TRBJ2-7; 8 bases align to TRBD2. V was pared by 3 bases and J by 2 bases, with 6 bases of the junction left unmatched. The CDR3 has 15 amino acids. Germline V gene data show CDR1 as SNHLY and CDR2 as FYNNEI.

The chain has TRBV9 and TRBJ2-3; the match to TRBD2 covers 12 bases. CDR1 and CDR2 from the germline V gene are SGDLS and YYNGEE. V shed 3 bases and J 5 bases; nucleotides not matched to a gene: 10. The CDR3 covers 17 residues. This CDR3 is CASSERLAGGPGDTQYF. The CDR3 DNA reads as TGTGCCAGCAGCGAGAGGCTAGCGGGAGGGCCGGGAGATACGCAGTATTTT.

On this clone: In this CDR3 the conserved last residue, phenylalanine or tryptophan, is missing, so a read error is likely. V usage is TRBV25-1 and J usage is TRBJ1-1; 7 bases fit TRBD1. Germline assignment: CDR1 MGHDK and CDR2 SYGVNS. The CDR3 runs to 14 residues. V lost 6 bases and J lost 1; bases outside the gene matches: 5. Here the CDR3 reads CASSDRVRNTEAFL. CDR3 in DNA: TGTGCCAGCAGCGACAGGGTACGGAACACTGAAGCTTTCCTT.

V gene TRBV27 combines with J gene TRBJ1-2; TRBD1 might be the D (6 bases). Germline V gene sequence: CDR1 MNHEY, CDR2 SMNVEV (reference sequence). The CDR3 sequence is 14 residues long. V shed 1 base and J shed 7 bases, with 13 bases lying between them. CDR3 nucleotides: TGTGCCAGCAGTTTATGGCAGGGGTCTCGTGGCTACACCTTC. It encodes CASSLWQGSRGYTF.

This clone has only one observation. V is TRBV7-9 and J is TRBJ1-2, with D perhaps matching TRBD1 (5 bases). The length of the CDR3 is 14 residues. Germline CDR1 is SEHNR and CDR2 is FQNEAQ (reference sequence). The germline V and J ends were trimmed by 1 base and 6 bases, with 12 bases remaining between them. CDR3 residues: CASSLGGRDNGYTF. CDR3 nucleotide sequence: TGTGCCAGCAGCTTAGGGGGCAGGGATAATGGCTACACCTTC.

V and J are TRBV6-4 and TRBJ1-2; D perhaps matches TRBD1 (6 bases). Germline loops: CDR1 MRHNA, CDR2 SNTAGT. Trimming removed 0 bases at V and 8 bases at J, with 16 bases between. This CDR3 has 15 residues. The CDR3 DNA follows: TGTGCCAGCAGTGACTCGGAGGTGGGGGCGGAGGGCTACACCTTC. Amino acid sequence: CASSDSEVGAEGYTF.

V gene TRBV6-5 combines with J gene TRBJ1-4; TRBD1 is a possible D gene (5 bases). The germline V gene has CDR1 MNHEY and CDR2 SVGAGI. The V gene lost 6 bases and the J gene lost 8 bases, with 19 bases spanning the gap. The CDR3 sequence is 15 residues long. CDR3 sequence reads: CASSITGTAKEKLFF. The CDR3 DNA follows: TGTGCCAGCAGCATTACAGGAACGGCAAAGGAAAAACTGTTTTTT.

The chain couples TRBV30 to TRBJ1-1; D perhaps matches TRBD1 (5 bases). V lost 7 bases and J 11 bases, leaving 11 bases between the germline ends. This CDR3 region has 9 residues. Germline-derived CDR1 and CDR2 are GTSNPN and SVGIG (reference sequence). The DNA of the CDR3 is TGTGCCTCGGATAGGGGCGCTTTCTTT. Its protein is CASDRGAFF.